Shown below are 31 T cell receptor beta chains from a single sample sequenced in a study of shared clonotypes between healthy human individuals. TCRdb keeps only in-frame clones here, not all; method: immunoSEQ multiplex PCR. The sample records roughly 850,000 clones, around 96% being singletons. Naive CD8 populations comprised CD45RO-negative cells positively selected for CCR7, excluding terminally differentiated effector memory CD45RA+ cells. Material for sequencing was naive CD8+ T cells sorted from blood. The source of these receptors is a man aged 25 to 40 in good health.

Only one count was recorded for this clone. This chain connects TRBV7-3 to TRBJ2-5; TRBD2 agrees at 9 bases. The germline CDR1 and CDR2 sequences are SGHTA and FQGTGA. After removal of 1 base from V and 5 bases from J, the junction contained 11 bases not matched to a gene. This CDR3 region has 17 residues. Here the CDR3 DNA reads TGTGCCAGCAGCTTAAGCCCTAGCGGGGTCGGGGGTGAGACCCAGTACTTC. This gives the protein CASSLSPSGVGGETQYF.

The rearrangement links TRBV18 to TRBJ2-7; a possible D gene is TRBD2 (5 bases). CDR3 length: 16 amino acids. CDR1 and CDR2 (germline): KGHSH, LQKENI. Trimming stripped 2 bases from V and 6 bases from J, with 20 bases between. The CDR3 spells CASSPRKASFEFEQYF. The CDR3 DNA reads as TGTGCCAGCTCACCAAGGAAGGCTAGCTTCGAGTTCGAGCAGTACTTC.

This clone was seen once. The chain couples TRBV11-2 to TRBJ2-5, with unresolved D. The CDR3 length is 16 residues. Looked up from germline, CDR1 is SGHAT and CDR2 is FQNNGV. The V gene lost 3 bases and the J gene lost 4 bases, with 18 bases spanning the gap. CDR3 region: CASSFTRFDKAETQYF. DNA for the CDR3: TGTGCCAGCAGCTTTACGCGGTTTGATAAGGCAGAGACCCAGTACTTC.

CDR3 sequence (DNA): TGCGCCAGCAGCTTGGGACTAGCTAACATTCAGTACTTC. This sequence encodes CASSLGLANIQYF. This chain uses TRBV5-1 with TRBJ2-4; 7 positions agree with TRBD2. Trimming cost V 0 bases and J 7 bases; bases outside gene matches: 1. Per the germline V gene, CDR1 is SGHRS and CDR2 is YFSETQ. The CDR3 length is 13 residues.

This chain connects TRBV4-1 to TRBJ1-3, with D possibly being TRBD1 (5 bases). The germline V and J ends were trimmed by 1 base and 0 bases, with 10 bases remaining between them. CDR3 size: 16 residues. Germline V gene lookup returns CDR1 MGHRA and CDR2 YSYEKL. The CDR3 region is CASSQGQQPSGNTIYF. CDR3 bases: TGCGCCAGCAGCCAAGGACAGCAGCCCTCTGGAAACACCATATATTTT.

CDR3 in amino acids: CAISTSRFGGMGGELFF. DNA of the CDR3: TGTGCCATCAGCACTTCCCGATTTGGCGGGATGGGCGGGGAGCTGTTTTTT. This sequence joins TRBV10-3 and TRBJ2-2; possibly TRBD2 for D (6 bases). CDR1 is ENHRY, CDR2 SYGVKD, per germline. The CDR3 is 17 amino acids. The V and J ends lost 6 bases and 7 bases respectively, with 24 bases between them.

V and J are TRBV6-1 and TRBJ1-3; tentatively, D is TRBD1 (6 bases). This CDR3 has 14 amino acids. Germline V CDR1 and CDR2: MNHNS, SASEGT. V was clipped by 3 bases and J by 4 bases, with 10 bases between them. CDR3 sequence: CASSDRGKGNTIYF. In nucleotides, the CDR3 is TGTGCCAGCAGTGACAGGGGTAAAGGAAACACCATATATTTT.

The rearrangement joins TRBV2 to TRBJ1-5; 7 nucleotides agree with TRBD1. CDR3 length: 15 residues. Germline V lookup: CDR1 SNHLY, CDR2 FYNNEI. Germline trimming cut 8 bases from V and 0 bases from J; bases unmatched to any gene: 7. CDR3 loop: CASGRDSNSNQPQHF. DNA of the CDR3: TGTGCCAGCGGTCGGGACAGCAATAGCAATCAGCCCCAGCATTTT.

This chain connects TRBV7-9 to TRBJ2-3; 9 nucleotides match TRBD2. V gave up 5 bases and J gave up 9 bases; unmatched junction bases: 6. The CDR3 is made up of 13 amino acids. The germline gives CDR1 SEHNR, CDR2 FQNEAQ (reference sequence). In nucleotides, the CDR3 is TGTGCCAGCAGCCACGATCTAGCGGGGACGCAGTATTTT. Translation gives CASSHDLAGTQYF. The full variable domain, rest sourced from reference TRBV7-9 and TRBJ2-3, is DTGVSQNPRHKITKRGQNVTFRCDPISEHNRLYWYRQTLGQGPEFLTYFQNEAQLEKSRLLSDRFSAERPKGSFSTLEIQRTEQGDSAMYLCASSHDLAGTQYFGPGTRLTVL.

This chain uses TRBV5-1 with TRBJ1-2; D is uncertain. The CDR3 is made up of 13 amino acids. The V gene's germline CDR1 is SGHRS and CDR2 YFSETQ. Deletions cut 0 bases from V and 8 bases from J, with 11 bases between. The CDR3 loop reads CASSLAPFQGYTF. The CDR3, as DNA: TGCGCCAGCAGCTTGGCCCCGTTCCAGGGCTACACCTTC.

In regard to this clone: This specimen includes other DNA sequences encoding the same CDR3. This chain connects TRBV6-5 to TRBJ1-5; the D gene is possibly TRBD1 (5 bases). The V end lost 2 bases, the J end lost 4 bases, and 6 bases lay between the germline ends. The CDR3 runs 13 residues. Germline CDR1 reads MNHEY; CDR2 reads SVGAGI. CDR3 region: CASSYGGNQPQHF. The CDR3 DNA reads TGTGCCAGCAGTTACGGGGGGAATCAGCCCCAGCATTTT.

Notes on this clone: The same CDR3 arises from other DNA sequences in this sample as well. The chain joins TRBV27 to TRBJ2-7; 7 bases fit TRBD1. CDR3 length equals 13 residues. V was pared by 3 bases and J by 3 bases, with 2 bases of the junction left unmatched. The V gene's germline CDR1 is MNHEY and CDR2 SMNVEV (reference sequence). CDR3 sequence reads: CASSLTGSYEQYF. DNA of the CDR3: TGTGCCAGCAGTTTGACAGGGAGCTACGAGCAGTACTTC.

This clone was detected only once. The chain combines TRBV2 with TRBJ2-6; either TRBD1 or TRBD2 may supply D (5 bases each). The CDR3 covers 18 residues. CDR1 is SNHLY and CDR2 is FYNNEI in the germline V gene. V gave up 3 bases and J gave up 4 bases, with 19 bases separating them. The CDR3 sequence is CASSDKTGALIGANVLTF. The CDR3 DNA sequence: TGTGCCAGCAGTGATAAAACCGGGGCCTTGATCGGGGCCAACGTCCTGACTTTC.

This rearrangement joins TRBV7-3 to TRBJ2-7; 9 bases match TRBD2. The ends lost 1 base at V and 2 bases at J; junction bases unmatched: 6. Germline CDR1 and CDR2: SGHTA and FQGTGA. CDR3 size: 16 residues. CDR3 bases: TGTGCCAGCAGCTTAATAGGACTAGCGCCAACCTACGAGCAGTACTTC. Translating it yields CASSLIGLAPTYEQYF.

This chain uses TRBV6-1 with TRBJ2-1; the match to TRBD2 covers 11 bases. This CDR3 has 15 amino acids. V shed 6 bases and J 4 bases; nucleotides not matched to a gene: 5. CDR1 is MNHNS, CDR2 SASEGT, per germline. CDR3 sequence: CASRVGLAAYNEQFF. In nucleotides, the CDR3 is TGTGCCAGCAGGGTGGGACTAGCGGCATACAATGAGCAGTTCTTC.

J is TRBJ2-7 and V is TRBV30, with D possibly being TRBD1 (6 bases). The CDR3 contains 14 residues. Germline V gives CDR1 GTSNPN, CDR2 SVGIG (reference sequence). DNA for the CDR3: TGTGCTACTGGAGAAATAACAGGGACCGCCGAGCAGTACTTC. Translation gives CATGEITGTAEQYF.

The chain uses TRBV14 and TRBJ2-1, with 7 bases aligning to TRBD1. The V segment lost 2 bases and the J segment 1 base; nucleotides outside the gene matches: 8. The CDR3 length is 17 residues. CDR1 is SGHDN and CDR2 is FVKESK in the germline V gene. The CDR3 DNA reads TGTGCCAGCAGCCAAACTAGGGGGCTAGCTTCCTACAATGAGCAGTTCTTC. As protein: CASSQTRGLASYNEQFF.

This clone has just one count. V usage is TRBV18 and J usage is TRBJ2-2, with 8 positions matching TRBD2. The trim removed 6 bases at V and 3 bases at J, leaving 6 bases unmatched. The length of the CDR3 is 15 residues. CDR1 KGHSH and CDR2 LQKENI come from the germline V gene. In DNA, the CDR3 is TGTGCCAGCTCCAAGACTAGCGCCGACACCGGGGAGCTGTTTTTT. Amino acids: CASSKTSADTGELFF.

The V and J genes are TRBV7-9 and TRBJ2-1; D possibly matches TRBD1 or TRBD2 (5 bases each). The V and J ends lost 8 bases and 1 base respectively, with 9 bases between them. Per germline, CDR1 SEHNR and CDR2 FQNEAQ (reference sequence). This CDR3 is built from 13 residues. The CDR3 region is CASWDPSYNEQFF. CDR3 DNA sequence: TGTGCCAGCTGGGACCCATCCTACAATGAGCAGTTCTTC. Looking up the rest from reference TRBV7-9 and TRBJ2-1 gives the full variable domain: DTGVSQNPRHKITKRGQNVTFRCDPISEHNRLYWYRQTLGQGPEFLTYFQNEAQLEKSRLLSDRFSAERPKGSFSTLEIQRTEQGDSAMYLCASWDPSYNEQFFGPGTRLTVL.

The gene calls are TRBV30 and TRBJ2-7, with no clear D. The CDR3 sequence is 13 residues long. V dropped 2 bases and J dropped 3 bases, with 11 bases sitting between them. Germline V lookup: CDR1 GTSNPN, CDR2 SVGIG (reference sequence). Here the CDR3 reads CAWSSGQDYEQYF. In DNA form, the CDR3 reads TGTGCCTGGAGTTCGGGTCAGGACTACGAGCAGTACTTC.

J is TRBJ2-2 and V is TRBV27; 7 positions agree with TRBD1. Germline loops: CDR1 MNHEY, CDR2 SMNVEV (reference sequence). V lost 8 bases, J lost 5 bases, and 8 bases stayed unmatched. The CDR3 extends over 14 amino acids. In DNA form, the CDR3 reads TGTGCCAGCTCGCGCAGGGGGTATACCGGGGAGCTGTTTTTT. It encodes CASSRRGYTGELFF.

CDR3 DNA: TGTGCCAGCAGCTCCAGGCGGGCTACAGTCTTGTTCTCTGGGGCCAACGTCCTGACTTTC. Protein product: CASSSRRATVLFSGANVLTF. The chain links TRBV7-8 to TRBJ2-6; D perhaps matches TRBD2 (5 bases). This CDR3 has 20 amino acids. Germline-derived CDR1 and CDR2 are SGHVS and FQNEAQ. Trimming removed 4 bases at V and 0 bases at J, with 22 bases between.

The chain employs TRBV28 and TRBJ1-5, with D tentatively TRBD1 (5 bases). The V end lost 6 bases, the J end lost 6 bases, and 15 bases lay between the germline ends. Germline values: CDR1 MDHEN, CDR2 SYDVKM. There are 14 residues in the CDR3. The CDR3 region has the DNA TGTGCCAGCAGGATCTCCGGGGACCGTCAGCCCCAGCATTTT. Protein: CASRISGDRQPQHF.

This chain uses TRBV7-2 with TRBJ2-1, with D tentatively TRBD1 (5 bases). CDR3 length: 18 amino acids. Trimming took 5 bases from V and 1 from J, leaving 21 bases between them. Per the germline V gene, CDR1 is SGHTA and CDR2 is FQGNSA. CDR3 region: CASSKGLGSGLSYNEQFF. CDR3 bases: TGTGCCAGCAGCAAGGGGTTGGGGTCCGGGCTATCCTACAATGAGCAGTTCTTC.

This sequence joins TRBV14 and TRBJ2-5, with D maybe TRBD1 (5 bases). The length of the CDR3 is 14 residues. The V and J ends lost 4 bases and 2 bases respectively, with 11 bases between them. Germline CDR1 and CDR2: SGHDN and FVKESK. The CDR3 sequence is CASSPRRGQETQYF. The CDR3 DNA follows: TGTGCCAGCAGCCCACGAAGGGGACAAGAGACCCAGTACTTC.

The rearrangement links TRBV4-2 to TRBJ2-1; no firm D call. This CDR3 spans 12 amino acids. The V and J ends lost 4 bases and 10 bases respectively, with 11 bases between them. CDR1 and CDR2 from the germline V gene are LGHNA and YNFKEQ. The CDR3 DNA follows: TGTGCCAGCAGCCTCGCCCGTCGCGAGCAGTTCTTC. Its protein is CASSLARREQFF.

The chain uses TRBV28 and TRBJ2-7; the D gene is possibly TRBD1 (6 bases). The V and J ends lost 3 bases and 3 bases respectively, with 15 bases between them. Germline CDR1 is MDHEN and CDR2 is SYDVKM. The CDR3 is 15 amino acids. The CDR3 sequence: CASSLGPGEIYEQYF. The CDR3 bases are TGTGCCAGCAGTTTGGGTCCAGGGGAAATCTACGAGCAGTACTTC.

This chain uses TRBV27 with TRBJ2-3; maybe TRBD2 (6 bases). Between the trimmed V and J ends, which lost 8 bases and 2 bases, there was a span of 17 bases. The length of the CDR3 is 15 residues. Germline-derived CDR1 and CDR2 are MNHEY and SMNVEV (reference sequence). CDR3 in amino acids: CASGHQAGYTDTQYF. CDR3 sequence (DNA): TGTGCCAGCGGACACCAAGCGGGCTACACAGATACGCAGTATTTT.

The rearrangement joins TRBV4-3 to TRBJ2-1; TRBD2 agrees at 7 bases. The length of the CDR3 is 13 residues. Germline CDR1 and CDR2: LGHNA and YSLEER. The junction had 3 bases not matched to a gene; V was cut back by 6 bases and J by 4 bases. CDR3 sequence: CASRGGRYNEQFF. In nucleotides, the CDR3 is TGCGCCAGCAGGGGAGGGCGTTACAATGAGCAGTTCTTC.

The V and J genes are TRBV27 and TRBJ2-7, with D maybe TRBD1 (6 bases). CDR1 and CDR2 from the germline V gene are MNHEY and SMNVEV (reference sequence). The V and J ends lost 0 bases and 7 bases respectively, with 10 bases between them. The CDR3 spans 13 residues. The CDR3 sequence: CASSLSITGEQYF. CDR3 bases: TGTGCCAGCAGTTTATCGATAACAGGGGAGCAGTACTTC.

J is TRBJ2-7 and V is TRBV27; 7 bases map to TRBD2. The CDR3 covers 15 residues. V shed 5 bases and J 7 bases; nucleotides not matched to a gene: 14. The germline V gene encodes CDR1 MNHEY and CDR2 SMNVEV (reference sequence). The CDR3 region is CASSPWGEGPGEQYF. Written as DNA, the CDR3 is TGTGCCAGCAGTCCTTGGGGGGAGGGTCCAGGGGAGCAGTACTTC.